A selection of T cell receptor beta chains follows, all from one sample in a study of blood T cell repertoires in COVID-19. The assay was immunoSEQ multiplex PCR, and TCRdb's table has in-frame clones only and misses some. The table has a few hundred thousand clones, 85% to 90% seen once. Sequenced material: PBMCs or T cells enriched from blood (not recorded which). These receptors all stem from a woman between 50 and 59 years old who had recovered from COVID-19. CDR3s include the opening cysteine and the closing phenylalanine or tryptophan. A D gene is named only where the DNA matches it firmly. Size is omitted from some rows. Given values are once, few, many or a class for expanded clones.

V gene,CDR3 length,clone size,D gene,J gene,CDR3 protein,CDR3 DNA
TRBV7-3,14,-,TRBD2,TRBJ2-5,CATEAGDNQETQYF,TGTGCCACCGAAGCGGGGGATAACCAAGAGACCCAGTACTTC
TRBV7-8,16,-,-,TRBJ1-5,CASSLVGQYSNQPQHF,TGTGCCAGCAGCTTAGTCGGACAGTATAGCAATCAGCCCCAGCATTTT
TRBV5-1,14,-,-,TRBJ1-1,CASSFTAGDTEAFF,TGCGCCAGCAGCTTTACCGCAGGGGACACTGAAGCTTTCTTT
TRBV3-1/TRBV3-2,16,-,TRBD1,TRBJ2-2,CASSRDLTGSSGELFF,TGTGCCAGCAGCCGAGACCTGACAGGGAGTTCCGGGGAGCTGTTTTTT
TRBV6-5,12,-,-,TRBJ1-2,CASSPQGSGYTF,TGTGCCAGCTCGCCACAGGGTTCTGGCTACACCTTC
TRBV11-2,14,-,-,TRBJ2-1,CASSLARYSNEQFF,TGTGCCAGCAGCTTAGCTCGCTACTCCAATGAGCAGTTCTTC
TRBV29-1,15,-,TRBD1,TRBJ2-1,CSVEEDRRSYNEQFF,TGCAGCGTTGAAGAGGACAGGAGGTCCTACAATGAGCAGTTCTTC
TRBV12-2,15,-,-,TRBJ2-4,CASRLGQLAKNIQYF,TGTGCAAGTCGCTTGGGACAGTTAGCCAAAAACATTCAGTACTTC
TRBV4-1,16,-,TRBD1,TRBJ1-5,CASSRILNRGNQPQHF,TGCGCCAGCAGCCGGATCCTCAACAGGGGAAACCAGCCCCAGCATTTT
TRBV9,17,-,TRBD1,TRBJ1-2,CASSVVPGAGGISGYTF,TGTGCCAGCAGCGTAGTCCCTGGGGCAGGGGGCATCTCTGGCTACACCTTC
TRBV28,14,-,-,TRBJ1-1,CASSLSRAGTEAFF,TGTGCCAGCAGTTTATCCAGGGCTGGGACTGAAGCTTTCTTT
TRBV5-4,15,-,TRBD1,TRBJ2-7,CASTTGGQAPYEQYF,TGTGCCAGCACCACCGGGGGACAGGCCCCCTACGAGCAGTACTTC
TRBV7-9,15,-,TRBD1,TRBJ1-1,CASSSQTGENTEAFF,TGTGCCAGCAGCTCGCAGACAGGGGAGAACACTGAAGCTTTCTTT
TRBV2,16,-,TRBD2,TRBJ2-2,CASRLTGGRNTGELFF,TGTGCCAGCAGGCTAACGGGGGGGAGGAACACCGGGGAGCTGTTTTTT
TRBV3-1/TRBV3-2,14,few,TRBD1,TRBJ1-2,CASSGWTGGHGYTF,TGTGCCAGCAGCGGGTGGACAGGGGGCCATGGCTACACCTTC
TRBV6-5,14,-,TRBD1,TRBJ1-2,CASSRDRERGGYTF,TGTGCCAGCAGTCGGGACAGGGAAAGGGGCGGCTACACCTTC
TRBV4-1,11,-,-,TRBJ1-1,CASSTKRAAFF,TGCGCCAGCAGCACCAAGAGGGCGGCTTTCTTT
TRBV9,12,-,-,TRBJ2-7,CASSAGLNEQYF,TGTGCCAGCAGCGCCGGACTTAACGAGCAGTACTTC
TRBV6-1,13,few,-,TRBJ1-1,CASSEVQGDAAFF,TGTGCCAGCAGTGAAGTCCAGGGTGATGCAGCTTTCTTT
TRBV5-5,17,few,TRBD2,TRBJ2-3,CASSSRTSGRSTDTQYF,TGTGCCAGCAGCTCTCGGACTAGCGGACGTTCCACAGATACGCAGTATTTT
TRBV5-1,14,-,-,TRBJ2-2,CASSLAPGPGELFF,TGCGCCAGCAGCTTGGCACCGGGTCCCGGGGAGCTGTTTTTT
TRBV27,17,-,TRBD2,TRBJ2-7,CASSPSATSGNSYEQYF,TGTGCCAGCAGTCCATCCGCCACTAGCGGGAATTCCTACGAGCAGTACTTC
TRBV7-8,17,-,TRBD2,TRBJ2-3,CASSYGKRGGKTDTQYF,TGTGCCAGCAGCTACGGGAAGCGGGGGGGTAAAACAGATACGCAGTATTTT
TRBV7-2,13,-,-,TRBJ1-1,CASSLERELGAFF,TGTGCCAGCAGCTTAGAGCGGGAGTTGGGGGCTTTCTTT
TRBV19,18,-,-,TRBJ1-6,CASSIEEGPGPRNLPLHF,TGTGCCAGTAGTATCGAGGAGGGACCGGGACCCCGCAATTTACCCCTCCACTTT
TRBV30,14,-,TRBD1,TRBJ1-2,CAWSRRTGIEGYTF,TGTGCCTGGAGTCGCAGGACAGGGATCGAGGGCTACACCTTC
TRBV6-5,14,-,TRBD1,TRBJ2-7,CASRTQGQPYEQYF,TGTGCCAGCAGGACACAGGGACAGCCCTACGAGCAGTACTTC
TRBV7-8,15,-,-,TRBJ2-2,CASSLGQVNTGELFF,TGTGCCAGCAGCTTAGGACAGGTTAACACCGGGGAGCTGTTTTTT